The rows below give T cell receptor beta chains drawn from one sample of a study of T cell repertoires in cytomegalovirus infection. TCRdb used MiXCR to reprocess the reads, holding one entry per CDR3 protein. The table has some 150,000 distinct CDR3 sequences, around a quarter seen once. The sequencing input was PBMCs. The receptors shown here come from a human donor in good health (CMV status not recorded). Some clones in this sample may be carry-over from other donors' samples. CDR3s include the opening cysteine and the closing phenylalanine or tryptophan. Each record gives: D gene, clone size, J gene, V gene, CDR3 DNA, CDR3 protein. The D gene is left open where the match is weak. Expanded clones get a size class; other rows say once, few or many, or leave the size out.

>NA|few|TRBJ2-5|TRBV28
TGTGCCAGCAGTTCTCAGGCCAACAGAGAGACCCAGTACTTC
CASSSQANRETQYF
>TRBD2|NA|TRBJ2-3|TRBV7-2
TGTGCCAACAGAGGGGCTAGCGGGAGGTCGGATACGCAGTATTTT
CANRGASGRSDTQYF
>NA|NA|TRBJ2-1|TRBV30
TGTGCCTGGACGTTAGTTAGCGGATACAATGAGCAGTTCTTC
CAWTLVSGYNEQFF
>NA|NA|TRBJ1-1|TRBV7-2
TGTGCCAGCAGCTTAAAGACGGGGAGGGCTGAAGCTTTCTTT
CASSLKTGRAEAFF
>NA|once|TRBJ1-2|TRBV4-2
TGTGCCAGCAGTCCCGGGGAGAACTATGGCTACACCTTC
CASSPGENYGYTF
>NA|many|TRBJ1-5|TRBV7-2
TGTGCCAGCAGCTTATCGCGGGGGGGGGGGGGCAATCAGCCCCAGCATTTT
CASSLSRGGGGNQPQHF
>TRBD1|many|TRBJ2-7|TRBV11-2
TGTGCCAGCAGCTTTGGACAGGGGGAACCCTACGAGCAGTACTTC
CASSFGQGEPYEQYF
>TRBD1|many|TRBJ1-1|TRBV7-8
TGTGCCAGCAGCTCGCTACAGGGGATTGAAGCTTTCTTT
CASSSLQGIEAFF
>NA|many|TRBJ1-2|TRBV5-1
TGCGCCAGCAGCTCCCCCATGGGACGGGGCTACACCTTC
CASSSPMGRGYTF
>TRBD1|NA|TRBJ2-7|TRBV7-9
TGTGCCAGCAGCCGACAGGGGAGTAGCGAGCAGTACTTC
CASSRQGSSEQYF
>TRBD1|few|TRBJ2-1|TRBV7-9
TGTGCCAGCAGCCTACCCCCGGGACAGACCTTTAATGAGCAGTTCTTC
CASSLPPGQTFNEQFF
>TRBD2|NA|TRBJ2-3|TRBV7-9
TGTGCCAGCAGCTTAGGGACTAGCGGTCTCCCAGATACGCAGTATTTT
CASSLGTSGLPDTQYF
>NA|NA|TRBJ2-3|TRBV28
TGTGCCGGTGGTCAGGGGTGGACAGATACGCAGTATTTT
CAGGQGWTDTQYF
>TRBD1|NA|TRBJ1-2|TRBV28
TGTGCCAGCAGTCAGGGGACAGGGCCCTATGGCTACACCTTC
CASSQGTGPYGYTF
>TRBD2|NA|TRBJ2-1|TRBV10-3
TGTGCCATCCTGCCTAGCGGTTACAATGAGCAGTTCTTC
CAILPSGYNEQFF
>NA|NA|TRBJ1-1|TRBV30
TGTGCCTGGAGCCTTACAGGGATGAACACTGAAGCTTTCTTT
CAWSLTGMNTEAFF
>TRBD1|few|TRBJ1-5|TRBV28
TGTGCCAGCAGTACAGGGGGGGGCAATCAGCCCCAGCATTTT
CASSTGGGNQPQHF
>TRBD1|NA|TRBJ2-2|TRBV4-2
TGTGCCAGCAGCCAAGAAAACAGGGGAAACACCGGGGAGCTGTTTTTT
CASSQENRGNTGELFF
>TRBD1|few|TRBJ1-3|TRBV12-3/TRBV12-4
TGTGCCAGCAGCCCCGGGACAGGGTTATTTTTAAGCTCTGGAAACACCATATATTTT
CASSPGTGLFLSSGNTIYF
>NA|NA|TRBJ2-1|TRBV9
TGTGCCAGCAGCGTAGGGCTAGCGAAGTACAATGAGCAGTTCTTC
CASSVGLAKYNEQFF
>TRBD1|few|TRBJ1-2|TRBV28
TGTGCCAGCGGGACGACAGGGAGCGGAAACTATGGCTACACCTTC
CASGTTGSGNYGYTF
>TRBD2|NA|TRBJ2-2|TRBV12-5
TGTGCTAGTGGTTTTCGGGGGGGCTTAGTAAACACCGGGGAGCTGTTTTTT
CASGFRGGLVNTGELFF
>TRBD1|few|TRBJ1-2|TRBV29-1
TGCAGCGTTGCCGGGACAGTCTATGGCTACACCTTC
CSVAGTVYGYTF
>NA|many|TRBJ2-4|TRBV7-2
TGTGCCAGCAGCTTGACCGGGTTACTGAGGGACATTCAGTACTTC
CASSLTGLLRDIQYF
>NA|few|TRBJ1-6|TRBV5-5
TGTGCCAGCAGCCCCAACGTCGAAAATTCACCCCTCCACTTT
CASSPNVENSPLHF
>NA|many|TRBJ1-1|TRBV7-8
TGTGCCAGCACCCCCCGCGCGTACACTGAAGCTTTCTTT
CASTPRAYTEAFF
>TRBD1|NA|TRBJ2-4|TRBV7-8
TGTGCCAGCAGCCAGGGGCAGGGGGACAAAAACATTCAGTACTTC
CASSQGQGDKNIQYF
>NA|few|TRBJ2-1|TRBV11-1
TGTGCCAGCAGGGCCCCCAGGTACAGCTCCTACAATGAGCAGTTCTTC
CASRAPRYSSYNEQFF
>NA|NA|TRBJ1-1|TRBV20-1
TGCAGTGCTAGAGATCTGGCAGAAGGTGAAGCTTTCTTT
CSARDLAEGEAFF
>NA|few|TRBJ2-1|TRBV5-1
TGCGCCAGCAGCTTTGGTAACTCCTACAATGAGCAGTTCTTC
CASSFGNSYNEQFF
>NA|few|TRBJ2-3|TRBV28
TGTGCCAGCAGTTTTTTTGTCTCTCAGAGGGGCACAGATACGCAGTATTTT
CASSFFVSQRGTDTQYF